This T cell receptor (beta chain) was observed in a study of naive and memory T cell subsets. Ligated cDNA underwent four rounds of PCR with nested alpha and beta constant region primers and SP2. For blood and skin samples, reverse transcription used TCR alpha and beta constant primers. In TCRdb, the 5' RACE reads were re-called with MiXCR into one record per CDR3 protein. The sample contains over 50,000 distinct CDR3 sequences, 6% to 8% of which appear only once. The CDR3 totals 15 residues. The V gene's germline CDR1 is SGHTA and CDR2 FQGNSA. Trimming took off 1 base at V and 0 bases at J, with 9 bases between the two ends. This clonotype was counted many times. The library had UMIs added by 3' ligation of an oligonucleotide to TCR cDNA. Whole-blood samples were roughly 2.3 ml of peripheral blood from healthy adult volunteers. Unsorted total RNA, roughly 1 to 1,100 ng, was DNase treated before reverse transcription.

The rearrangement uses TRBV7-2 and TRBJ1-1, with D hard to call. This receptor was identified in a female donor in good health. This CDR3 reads CASSLGLTLNTEAFF. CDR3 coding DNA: TGTGCCAGCAGCTTAGGGTTGACCCTGAACACTGAAGCTTTCTTT.